The clone carrying this TCR beta chain turned up a few times. Its antigen is currently unknown. At least 5 micrograms of total RNA were extracted per sample. The sample is drawn from a study of blood T cells in healthy people across ages. On the study more broadly: Per every two T cells, about one barcoded beta molecule was captured by template switching.

Using a J-beta primer mix together with a sample-barcoded 5' primer, a second PCR was run for roughly 6 to 12 cycles. TCRdb re-called the 5' RACE reads with MiXCR, one entry per CDR3 protein. The table lists some 1.6 million distinct CDR3 sequences, approximately 32% of them singletons. Whole-study results and caveats: Older age coincided with a roughly linear decline in TCR beta diversity per million T cells. Unknown CMV status may confound age-related changes in expanded clones.

The CDR3 covers 14 residues. The trim removed 3 bases at V and 0 bases at J, leaving 4 bases unmatched. Germline CDR1 reads GTSNPN; CDR2 reads SVGIG (reference sequence). This TCR came from a woman younger than 45 in good health. V and J are TRBV30 and TRBJ2-7; 8 nucleotides match TRBD1. Material: blood. The CDR3 nucleotides read TGTGCCTGGAGACGACAGGGGAGCTCCTACGAGCAGTACTTC. Its protein is CAWRRQGSSYEQYF. Using reference TRBV30 and TRBJ2-7 for the parts outside the CDR3, the full variable domain is SQTIHQWPATLVQPVGSPLSLECTVEGTSNPNLYWYRQAAGRGLQLLFYSVGIGQISSEVPQNLSASRPQDRQFILSSKKLLLSDSGFYLCAWRRQGSSYEQYFGPGTRLTVT.